Included here is one T cell receptor (beta chain) sequence, with context. This entry comes from a study of shared clonotypes between healthy human individuals. The germline V and J ends were trimmed by 0 bases and 12 bases, with 11 bases remaining between them. The CDR3 spans 12 residues. Germline assignment: CDR1 SGHTA and CDR2 FQGNSA. The table came from immunoSEQ multiplex PCR; TCRdb's copy has only in-frame clones and leaves some out. The sample has millions of clones; around nine tenths are singletons. The sequence was obtained from a man between 18 and 35 years old in good health. The rearrangement uses TRBV7-2 and TRBJ2-5; D is ambiguous. The specimen sequenced was naive CD4+ T cells sorted from blood. Documented subset: CD45RA+ positively selected. The CDR3 sequence: CASSLAPERKYF. DNA of the CDR3: TGTGCCAGCAGCTTAGCTCCAGAGAGGAAGTACTTC.